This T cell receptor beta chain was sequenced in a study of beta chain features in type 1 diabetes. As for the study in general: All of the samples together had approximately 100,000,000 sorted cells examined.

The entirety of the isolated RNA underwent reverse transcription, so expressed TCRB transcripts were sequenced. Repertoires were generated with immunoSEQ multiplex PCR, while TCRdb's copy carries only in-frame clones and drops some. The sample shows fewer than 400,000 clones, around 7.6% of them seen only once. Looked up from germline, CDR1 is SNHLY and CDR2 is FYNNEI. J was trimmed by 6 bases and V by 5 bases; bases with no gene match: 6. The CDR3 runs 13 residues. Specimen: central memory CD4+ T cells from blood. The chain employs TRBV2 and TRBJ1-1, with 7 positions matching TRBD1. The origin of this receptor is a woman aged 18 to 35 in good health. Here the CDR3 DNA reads TGTGCCAGCAGTCCAAATGGACAGGCTGAAGCTTTCTTT. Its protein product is CASSPNGQAEAFF.